The 8 T cell receptor beta chains reported below all come from one sample, sequenced in a study of patients and donors after allogeneic stem cell transplantation. Each CDR3 protein is one row after TCRdb ran MiXCR on the RT-PCR reads. The repertoire has 80,000 to 90,000 distinct CDR3 sequences, approximately 49% of them found once; the top ten carry about 64%. The sequencing input was blood, either unsorted or a sorted T cell fraction (not recorded which). Receptor source: a human donor who was either an allogeneic HSCT recipient or a stem cell or donor lymphocyte infusion donor (not recorded which). It is not recorded whose cells these are; they may come from a transplant donor.

The chain is built from TRBV5-1 and TRBJ2-1; TRBD2 agrees at 12 bases. The CDR3 contains 15 residues. Germline values: CDR1 SGHRS, CDR2 YFSETQ. The trim removed 4 bases at V and 6 bases at J, leaving 5 bases unmatched. The CDR3, as DNA: TGCGCCAGCAGCCTGCTAGCGGGAGGGCCCAATGAGCAGTTCTTC. This encodes CASSLLAGGPNEQFF. The full variable domain, rest sourced from reference TRBV5-1 and TRBJ2-1, is KAGVTQTPRYLIKTRGQQVTLSCSPISGHRSVSWYQQTPGQGLQFLFEYFSETQRNKGNFPGRFSGRQFSNSRSEMNVSTLELGDSALYLCASSLLAGGPNEQFFGPGTRLTVL.

This clonotype appeared once. The chain employs TRBV25-1 and TRBJ1-6, with 7 bases identical to TRBD1. Germline CDR1 reads MGHDK; CDR2 reads SYGVNS. The CDR3 contains 16 residues. The V and J ends lost 4 bases and 3 bases, in that order; junction bases with no gene match: 6. The CDR3 protein is CASSADRAHYNSPLHF. CDR3 nucleotides: TGTGCCAGCAGTGCCGACAGGGCCCACTATAATTCACCCCTCCACTTT.

J is TRBJ1-5 and V is TRBV27; unclear D gene. Germline values: CDR1 MNHEY, CDR2 SMNVEV (reference sequence). Trimming shortened V by 8 bases and J by 8 bases, and 13 bases separated the two germline ends. This CDR3 has 12 residues. CDR3 residues: CASGPRMEPQHF. Here the CDR3 DNA reads TGTGCCAGCGGGCCCAGAATGGAGCCCCAGCATTTT.

The rearrangement uses TRBV7-9 and TRBJ1-3; D unclear. Per germline, CDR1 SEHNR and CDR2 FQNEAQ (reference sequence). The CDR3 is 15 amino acids. Trimming removed 0 bases from V and 2 bases from J, with 8 bases in between. CDR3 bases: TGTGCCAGCAGCTTAGCAGAGACAACTGGAAACACCATATATTTT. Translation gives CASSLAETTGNTIYF.

This clonotype was counted a single time. The rearrangement uses TRBV10-3 and TRBJ2-1; 10 nucleotides agree with TRBD2. Germline V gene sequence: CDR1 ENHRY, CDR2 SYGVKD. This CDR3 contains 15 residues. V lost 3 bases to trimming and J lost 3 bases; unmatched junction nucleotides: 2. The CDR3 DNA reads as TGTGCCATCAGTGAAGGGACTAGCGACTACAATGAGCAGTTCTTC. Its translation: CAISEGTSDYNEQFF.

The V and J genes are TRBV25-1 and TRBJ1-2; D is unclear. CDR3 length: 14 residues. The V end lost 1 base, the J end lost 1 base, and 7 bases lay between the germline ends. CDR1 is MGHDK, CDR2 SYGVNS, per germline. The CDR3 loop reads CASSELRDNYGYTF. The CDR3 nucleotides are TGTGCCAGCAGTGAATTACGGGATAACTATGGCTACACCTTC.

The rearrangement links TRBV5-1 to TRBJ1-4; 8 bases are shared with TRBD1. The CDR3 is 17 residues long. The germline CDR1 and CDR2 sequences are SGHRS and YFSETQ. J gave up 8 bases and V 0 bases, and 12 bases lay outside the gene matches. CDR3 DNA sequence: TGCGCCAGCAGCTTGGCAACCAGGGGGCGCTCGGACGAAAAACTGTTTTTT. Protein: CASSLATRGRSDEKLFF.

The chain employs TRBV29-1 and TRBJ2-1; 7 bases align to TRBD2. CDR1 and CDR2 (germline): SQVTM, ANQGSEA. CDR3 length: 13 amino acids. V lost 4 bases, J lost 12 bases, and 12 bases stayed unmatched. CDR3 bases: TGCAGCGTTGGGGGCGGGAGTGCCCATGGGCAGTTCTTC. Residues: CSVGGGSAHGQFF.